Listed here is a single TCR beta chain. The antigen remains undetermined. TCRdb recomputed calls from the 5' RACE reads with MiXCR, one row per CDR3 protein. The repertoire holds 200,000 to 250,000 distinct CDR3 sequences, with about 13% as singletons. Germline V gene data show CDR1 as SEHNR and CDR2 as FQNEAQ (reference sequence). Trimming removed 0 bases from V and 3 bases from J, with 14 bases in between. The CDR3 covers 16 residues. These data are taken from a study of identical twins. Study findings and constraints: It was cross-sectional statistical analysis, not following the same donors, that the conclusions relied on.

These data also formed part of another study, on yellow fever vaccine responses in identical twins.

V gene TRBV7-9 combines with J gene TRBJ1-1; D gene uncertain. Sequenced sample: memory (CD45RO+) T cells sorted from blood. The TCR originated in a woman aged 18-29 years in good health. The CDR3 loop reads CASSLAQALLYTEAFF. The CDR3 region has the DNA TGTGCCAGCAGCTTAGCCCAGGCGCTCCTTTACACTGAAGCTTTCTTT.